These T cell receptor beta chains were read from a single sample in a study of control samples from healthy donors and cancer patients. This table comes from immunoSEQ multiplex PCR, and its TCRdb copy is limited to in-frame clones, with some not included. The table has about 110,000 clones, just under 85% seen once. The sequenced sample was blood. Receptors were obtained from a man aged 18 to 29 in good health. CDR3s include the opening cysteine and the closing phenylalanine or tryptophan. Each record gives: clone size, J gene, V gene, D gene, CDR3 protein, CDR3 DNA. A D gene is named only where the DNA matches it firmly. Clone sizes are given selectively: once, few, many, or a class where the clone is expanded.

. | TRBJ1-1 | TRBV28 | . | CASSARMNTEAFF | TGTGCCAGCAGTGCCCGTATGAACACTGAAGCTTTCTTT
. | TRBJ1-5 | TRBV7-6 | TRBD1 | CASSWGTGANQPQHF | TGTGCCAGCAGCTGGGGGACAGGGGCGAATCAGCCCCAGCATTTT
. | TRBJ2-3 | TRBV6-5 | . | CASRIRPSTDTQYF | TGTGCCAGCAGGATTCGTCCTAGCACAGATACGCAGTATTTT
. | TRBJ2-5 | TRBV9 | . | CASSVGSGPGETQYF | TGTGCCAGCAGCGTAGGTTCCGGGCCGGGAGAGACCCAGTACTTC
. | TRBJ2-2 | TRBV6-5 | . | CASIRAGELFF | TGTGCCAGCATTAGGGCCGGGGAGCTGTTTTTT
once | TRBJ2-3 | TRBV5-1 | . | CASSLAPGTDTQYF | TGCGCCAGCAGCTTGGCCCCGGGCACAGATACGCAGTATTTT
. | TRBJ2-7 | TRBV7-6 | . | CASSLMGGLIYEQYF | TGTGCCAGCAGCTTAATGGGGGGCCTAATCTACGAGCAGTACTTC
. | TRBJ1-4 | TRBV9 | TRBD1 | CASSADRSNEKLFF | TGTGCCAGCAGCGCGGACAGGTCAAATGAAAAACTGTTTTTT
. | TRBJ1-6 | TRBV7-2 | TRBD1 | CASSTGQINSPLHF | TGTGCCAGCAGCACGGGACAGATCAATTCACCCCTCCACTTT
. | TRBJ2-1 | TRBV6-5 | . | CASSYESSGIYNEQFF | TGTGCCAGCAGTTACGAGTCCAGTGGAATTTACAATGAGCAGTTCTTC
. | TRBJ1-1 | TRBV28 | TRBD1 | CASSWTGLNTEAFF | TGTGCCAGCAGTTGGACAGGGCTGAACACTGAAGCTTTCTTT
. | TRBJ1-1 | TRBV19 | . | CASSVAEGVNTEAFF | TGTGCCAGTAGTGTAGCGGAAGGGGTGAACACTGAAGCTTTCTTT
. | TRBJ1-2 | TRBV13 | . | CASSLQGYGYTF | TGTGCCAGCAGCTTACAGGGATATGGCTACACCTTC
. | TRBJ1-2 | TRBV4-1 | . | CASSQVLTADYGYTF | TGCGCCAGCAGCCAAGTCCTCACCGCGGACTATGGCTACACCTTC
. | TRBJ2-5 | TRBV12-3/TRBV12-4 | . | CASSLFLETQYF | TGTGCCAGCAGTTTATTTTTGGAGACCCAGTACTTC
few | TRBJ1-5 | TRBV5-6 | . | CASSLRGSNQPQHF | TGTGCCAGCAGCTTGAGAGGAAGCAATCAGCCCCAGCATTTT
. | TRBJ1-3 | TRBV7-9 | . | CASSLQGAGNTIYF | TGTGCCAGCAGCTTACAGGGTGCTGGAAACACCATATATTTT
once | TRBJ1-4 | TRBV7-9 | . | CASSSRPGVDEKLFF | TGTGCCAGCAGCTCACGACCAGGGGTAGACGAAAAACTGTTTTTT
. | TRBJ2-3 | TRBV5-6 | TRBD1 | CASSLERGLSFTDTQYF | TGTGCCAGCAGCTTGGAGAGGGGGCTATCTTTCACAGATACGCAGTATTTT
. | TRBJ2-7 | TRBV9 | . | CASSPLRGTTYEQYF | TGTGCCAGCAGCCCTTTACGGGGCACAACCTACGAGCAGTACTTC
. | TRBJ1-6 | TRBV7-9 | . | CASSLAGRRNSPLHF | TGTGCCAGCAGCTTAGCGGGGCGAAGGAATTCACCCCTCCACTTT
. | TRBJ1-4 | TRBV28 | TRBD1 | CASSLSGTGTRKLFF | TGTGCCAGCAGTTTGTCCGGGACAGGGACGAGAAAACTGTTTTTT
. | TRBJ1-6 | TRBV28 | TRBD1 | CASSLPLHGQGTGSNSPLHF | TGTGCCAGCAGTTTACCCCTCCACGGACAGGGGACGGGTAGTAATTCACCCCTCCACTTT
. | TRBJ1-1 | TRBV5-1 | . | CASSLARGNTEAFF | TGCGCCAGCAGCTTGGCCAGGGGTAACACTGAAGCTTTCTTT
. | TRBJ2-5 | TRBV3-1/TRBV3-2 | TRBD2 | CASSQGLLAGGVETQYF | TGTGCCAGCAGCCAAGGACTACTAGCGGGGGGCGTAGAGACCCAGTACTTC
. | TRBJ2-1 | TRBV7-9 | TRBD2 | CASGPSGGSWSEQFF | TGTGCCAGCGGTCCTAGCGGGGGTTCTTGGTCGGAGCAGTTCTTC
few | TRBJ1-1 | TRBV10-3 | . | CAIREDYMNTEAFF | TGTGCCATCAGGGAAGACTATATGAACACTGAAGCTTTCTTT
. | TRBJ2-3 | TRBV19 | TRBD2 | CASSMGGNTQYF | TGTGCCAGTAGCATGGGGGGGAATACGCAGTATTTT
. | TRBJ2-3 | TRBV7-9 | . | CASSPSGLDTQYF | TGTGCCAGCAGTCCCAGCGGACTGGATACGCAGTATTTT
. | TRBJ1-1 | TRBV27 | . | CASSLRPHLEAFF | TGTGCCAGCAGTTTAAGACCGCACCTTGAAGCTTTCTTT
. | TRBJ1-2 | TRBV7-9 | TRBD1 | CASSSGQSNNGYTF | TGTGCCAGCAGCTCGGGACAGAGTAACAATGGCTACACCTTC
few | TRBJ2-5 | TRBV3-1/TRBV3-2 | . | CASSQGRGNKETQYF | TGTGCCAGCAGCCAAGGTCGCGGGAACAAAGAGACCCAGTACTTC
few | TRBJ2-3 | TRBV2 | . | CASTEEADPTDTQYF | TGTGCCAGCACCGAGGAGGCAGACCCCACAGATACGCAGTATTTT
. | TRBJ1-1 | TRBV5-4 | . | CASSEQANTEAFF | TGTGCCAGCAGCGAACAGGCGAACACTGAAGCTTTCTTT
. | TRBJ2-1 | TRBV10-1 | TRBD2 | CASSRGGYNEQFF | TGCGCCAGCAGTCGGGGGGGCTACAATGAGCAGTTCTTC